This T cell receptor beta chain was obtained from a study of early T cells in non-severe SARS-CoV-2 infection. Study overall: Sequencing used unsorted whole-blood bulk RNA, so chains lack pairing.

Using its own MiXCR run on the 5' RACE reads, TCRdb lists one record per CDR3 protein. The sample lists around 60,000 distinct CDR3 sequences; roughly 18% were seen once. The sample holds a few counts of this clonotype. Antigen: not known. Findings and caveats of the study: The study's VDJdb matching favored anti-spike CD8 responses and missed private and CD4 specificities.

The CDR3 is made up of 11 amino acids. The V end lost 6 bases, the J end lost 5 bases, and 4 bases lay between the germline ends. Germline CDR1 reads MDHEN; CDR2 reads SYDVKM. The chain links TRBV28 to TRBJ1-4, with D hard to call. This sequence was found in an adult who was a healthcare worker with PCR-confirmed SARS-CoV-2 infection or an uninfected control (not recorded which). Specimen: whole blood, collected at baseline. CDR3 sequence reads: CASRENEKLFF. CDR3 nucleotides: TGTGCCAGCAGGGAAAATGAAAAACTGTTTTTT. The complete variable domain, with remaining parts taken from reference TRBV28 and TRBJ1-4, reads DVKVTQSSRYLVKRTGEKVFLECVQDMDHENMFWYRQDPGLGLRLIYFSYDVKMKEKGDIPEGYSVSREKKERFSLILESASTNQTSMYLCASRENEKLFFGSGTQLSVL.